The 2 T cell receptor beta chains reported below all come from one sample, sequenced in a study of cytomegalovirus exposure and HLA in healthy donors (TCRdb year 2017). Library preparation used the immunoSEQ multiplex PCR assay. For the multiplex PCR, a mixture combining 60 forward primers for TCR Vbeta segments and 13 reverse primers for TCR Jbeta segments was used. TCRdb carries this immuneACCESS record with in-frame sequences only. Its versions omit some clonotypes, under half of them owing to an unresolved V gene in the studies checked, with the rest unexplained. The sample table holds about 88,000 clones, of which around 90% were seen once. Around 2.3% of the sample lies in the top ten. Sequenced material: PBMCs. These receptors were obtained from a man between 18 and 29 years old in good health and CMV-seronegative.

The CDR3 here is CASKRGSGNTIYF. The CDR3 nucleotides read TGTGCCAGCAAGCGAGGTTCGGGAAACACCATATATTTT. The chain couples TRBV6-5 to TRBJ1-3; D remains ambiguous. This CDR3 region has 13 residues. V gave up 7 bases and J gave up 4 bases, with 11 bases separating them. CDR1 and CDR2 (germline): MNHEY, SVGAGI.

The chain joins TRBV5-1 to TRBJ2-3; 13 nucleotides line up with TRBD2. Trimming cost V 3 bases and J 6 bases; bases outside gene matches: 4. The CDR3 is made up of 15 amino acids. Per the germline V gene, CDR1 is SGHRS and CDR2 is YFSETQ. CDR3 region: CASSWTSGSGDTQYF. The CDR3 DNA is TGCGCCAGCAGCTGGACTAGCGGGAGCGGGGATACGCAGTATTTT.